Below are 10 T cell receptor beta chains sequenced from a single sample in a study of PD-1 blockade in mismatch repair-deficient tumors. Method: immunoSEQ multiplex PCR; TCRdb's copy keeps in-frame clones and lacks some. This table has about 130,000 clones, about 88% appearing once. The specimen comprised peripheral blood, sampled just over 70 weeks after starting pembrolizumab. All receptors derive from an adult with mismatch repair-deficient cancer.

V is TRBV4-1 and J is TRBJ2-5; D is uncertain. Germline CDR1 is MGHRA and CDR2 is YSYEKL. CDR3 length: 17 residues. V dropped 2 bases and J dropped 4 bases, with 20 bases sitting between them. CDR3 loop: CASSQPGSIEWGETQYF. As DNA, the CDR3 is TGCGCCAGCAGCCAACCCGGGTCTATTGAGTGGGGAGAGACCCAGTACTTC.

CDR3: CASSFGHHNTGELFF. CDR3 nucleotides: TGTGCCAGCAGCTTTGGGCACCATAACACCGGGGAGCTGTTTTTT. The gene calls are TRBV7-9 and TRBJ2-2; the D is unclear. The V gene lost 3 bases and the J gene lost 2 bases, with 10 bases spanning the gap. The germline CDR1 and CDR2 sequences are SEHNR and FQNEAQ (reference sequence). The CDR3 length is 15 residues.

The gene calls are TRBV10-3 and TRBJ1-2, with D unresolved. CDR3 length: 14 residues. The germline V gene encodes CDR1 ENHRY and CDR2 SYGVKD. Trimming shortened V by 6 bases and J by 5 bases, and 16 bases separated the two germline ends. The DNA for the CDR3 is TGTGCCATCAGCAACCCGCGGGAAGGGTATGGCTACACCTTC. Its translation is CAISNPREGYGYTF.

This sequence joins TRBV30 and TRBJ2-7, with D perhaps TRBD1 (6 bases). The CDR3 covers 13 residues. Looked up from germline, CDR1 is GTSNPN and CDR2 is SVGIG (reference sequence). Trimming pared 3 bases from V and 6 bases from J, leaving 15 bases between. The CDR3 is CAWSTLTGSEQYF. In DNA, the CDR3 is TGTGCCTGGAGCACCTTGACAGGTTCCGAGCAGTACTTC.

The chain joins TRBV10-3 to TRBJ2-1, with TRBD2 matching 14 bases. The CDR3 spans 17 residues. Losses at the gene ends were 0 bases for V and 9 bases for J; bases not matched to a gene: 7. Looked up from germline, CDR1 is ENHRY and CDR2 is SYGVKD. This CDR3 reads CAISESTSGRAVSEQFF. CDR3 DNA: TGTGCCATCAGTGAGTCGACTAGCGGGAGGGCCGTCAGTGAGCAGTTCTTC.

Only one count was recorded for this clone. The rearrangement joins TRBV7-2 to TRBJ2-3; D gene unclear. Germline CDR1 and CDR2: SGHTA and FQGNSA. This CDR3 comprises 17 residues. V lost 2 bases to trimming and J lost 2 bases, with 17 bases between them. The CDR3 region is CASSLPVGTETTDTQYF. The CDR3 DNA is TGTGCCAGCAGCTTACCCGTGGGTACCGAAACCACAGATACGCAGTATTTT.

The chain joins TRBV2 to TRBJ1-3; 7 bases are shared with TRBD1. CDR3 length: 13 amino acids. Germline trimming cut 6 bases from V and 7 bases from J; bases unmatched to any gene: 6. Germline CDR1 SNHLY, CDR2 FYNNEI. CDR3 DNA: TGTGCCAGCAGGGTGGGACAGTACAACACCATATATTTT. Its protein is CASRVGQYNTIYF.

The CDR3 bases are TGTGCCACCAGCAGAGATCTTAGGACTCTGCAGTACTTC. The encoded protein is CATSRDLRTLQYF. The gene calls are TRBV15 and TRBJ2-7, with D tentatively TRBD2 (5 bases). Germline V gene sequence: CDR1 LNHNV, CDR2 YYDKDF (reference sequence). The CDR3 contains 13 residues. The germline V and J ends were trimmed by 0 bases and 9 bases, with 12 bases remaining between them. The full variable domain, rest sourced from reference TRBV15 and TRBJ2-7, is DAMVIQNPRYQVTQFGKPVTLSCSQTLNHNVMYWYQQKSSQAPKLLFHYYDKDFNNEADTPDNFQSRRPNTSFCFLDIRSPGLGDTAMYLCATSRDLRTLQYFGPGTRLTVT.

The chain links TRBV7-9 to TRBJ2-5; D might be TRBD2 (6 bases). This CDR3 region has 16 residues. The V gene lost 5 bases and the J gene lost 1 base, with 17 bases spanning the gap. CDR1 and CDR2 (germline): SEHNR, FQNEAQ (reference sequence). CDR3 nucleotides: TGTGCCAGCAGCCTTACGACCGGGACTTCCCAAGAGACCCAGTACTTC. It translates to CASSLTTGTSQETQYF.

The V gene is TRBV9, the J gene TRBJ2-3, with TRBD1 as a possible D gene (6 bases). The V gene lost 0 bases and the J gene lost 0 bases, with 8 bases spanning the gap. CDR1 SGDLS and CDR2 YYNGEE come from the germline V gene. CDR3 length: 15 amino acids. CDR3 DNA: TGTGCCAGCAGCGTAGGACAGGCCAGCACAGATACGCAGTATTTT. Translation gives CASSVGQASTDTQYF.